The TCR beta chain described here comes from a study of blood T cell repertoires in COVID-19 (dated by TCRdb to 2018 to 2021). General notes on the study: Samples from collaborators originated in the United States, Italy and Spain and spanned both the acute and convalescent phases of COVID-19. The repertoires were made available in a free public database intended to serve as a resource for research on the immune response to SARS-CoV-2. The prospective study material was composed of cDNA or gDNA derived from T cells, B-cell-depleted T cells, or PBMCs. The samples were drawn from two sources: the first 160 participants of the ongoing ImmuneRACE study, and over 1,000 subjects contributed by 6 global collaborators. Where HLA class I and class II types were available, the types were taken from metadata supplied by the sample provider, not from assay-based typing. The sample metadata nearly always contained a de-identified subject ID, COVID-19 status, age in years and sex. Subjects who had been exposed to COVID-19, were actively infected with it, or had recovered from it provided the deeply sampled blood TCRbeta repertoires that made up the dataset. The paper's findings and limits, for the study overall: The amount of clinical and demographic metadata varied by source and participant and was provided uncurated.

Participants in the prospective study were aged 18 to 89 years, lived in approximately 26 United States geographic areas, and enrolled through a virtual design. To assign participants to cohorts, the prospective study relied on clinical history that participants themselves reported in a screening survey and a study questionnaire. Recovered participants in ImmuneRACE Cohort 3 were defined by two consecutive negative NP/OP PCR tests, clearance by a healthcare professional, or resolution of symptoms. In the prospective study, whole blood, serum and a nasopharyngeal or oropharyngeal swab were collected from each participant by mobile phlebotomists. Additional blood draws and questionnaires over an approximately two-month period could optionally be provided by prospective study participants. Before DNA extraction, blood samples from the prospective study were shipped at room temperature or frozen. TCRbeta CDR3 regions were amplified from genomic DNA using the immunoSEQ Assay, a bias-controlled multiplex PCR. From the authors' description of their analysis: Nucleated cell counts per sample were estimated from amplification of reference gene primers within the assay. To quantify the absolute abundance of each unique TCRbeta CDR3 rearrangement, sequence reads were collapsed and filtered. For each sample, productive Simpson clonality was calculated by taking the square root of Simpson's diversity index across productive rearrangements. The table comes from immuneACCESS by way of TCRdb, which keeps in-frame sequences with V and J called. Part of the clones is missing from these tables; in studies checked, under half for an unresolved V gene and the rest for unknown reasons. That table supplies the V and J calls and clone size; D and trimming were determined from the DNA. In this sample the table shows some 300,000 clones, under 90% of which occur a single time. The ten largest clones represent roughly a tenth of the sample.

Of note for this clone: Its target antigen remains unknown. The sample holds no much larger clone one base away, and base qualities are not on file.

Including cysteine and phenylalanine, the CDR3 has 14 amino acids. Only CDR3 DNA remains: 42 bases, in frame from the first base. The germline V gene provides CDR1 SQVTM and CDR2 ANQGSEA. V ends up 7 bases short and J 7 bases short, with an unmatched junction base count of 10. What was sequenced was PBMCs or T cells enriched from blood (not recorded which). The clonotype originates from a woman aged 25 to 39 who had recovered from COVID-19. The chain was built from TRBV29-1 and TRBJ2-1, and TRBD1 matches 10 of the central bases. CDR3 protein: CSEIRDRGSNEQFF. The DNA sequence is TGCAGCGAGATCCGGGACAGGGGCTCGAATGAGCAGTTCTTC.